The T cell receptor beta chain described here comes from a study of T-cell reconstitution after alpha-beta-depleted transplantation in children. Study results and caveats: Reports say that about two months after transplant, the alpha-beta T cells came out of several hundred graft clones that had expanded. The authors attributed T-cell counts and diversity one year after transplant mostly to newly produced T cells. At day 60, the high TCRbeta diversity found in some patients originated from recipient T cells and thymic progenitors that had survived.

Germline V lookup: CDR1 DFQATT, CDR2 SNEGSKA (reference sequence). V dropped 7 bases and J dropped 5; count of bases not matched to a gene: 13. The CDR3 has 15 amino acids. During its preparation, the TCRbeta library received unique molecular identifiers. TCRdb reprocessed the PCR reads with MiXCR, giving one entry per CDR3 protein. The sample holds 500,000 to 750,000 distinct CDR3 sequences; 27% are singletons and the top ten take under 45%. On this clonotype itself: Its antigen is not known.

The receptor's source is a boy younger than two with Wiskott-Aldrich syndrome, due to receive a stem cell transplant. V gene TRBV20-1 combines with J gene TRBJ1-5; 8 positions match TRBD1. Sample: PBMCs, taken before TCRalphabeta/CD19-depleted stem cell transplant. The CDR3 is CSVGRGRGPDQPQHF. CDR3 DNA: TGCAGTGTGGGACGCGGCAGGGGGCCTGATCAGCCCCAGCATTTT.